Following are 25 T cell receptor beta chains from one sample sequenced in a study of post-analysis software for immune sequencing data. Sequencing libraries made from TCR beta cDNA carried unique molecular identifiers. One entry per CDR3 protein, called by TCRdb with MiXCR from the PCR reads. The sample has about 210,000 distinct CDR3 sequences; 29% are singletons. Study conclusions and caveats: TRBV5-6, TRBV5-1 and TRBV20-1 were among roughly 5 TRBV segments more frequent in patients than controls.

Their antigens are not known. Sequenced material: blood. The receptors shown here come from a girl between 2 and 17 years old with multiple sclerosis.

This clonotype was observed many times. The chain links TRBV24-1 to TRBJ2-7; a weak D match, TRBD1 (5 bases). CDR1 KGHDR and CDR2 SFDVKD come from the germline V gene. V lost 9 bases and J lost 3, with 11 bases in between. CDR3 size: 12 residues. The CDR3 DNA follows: TGTGCCACCCCGACAGCTAACTACGAGCAGTACTTC. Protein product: CATPTANYEQYF.

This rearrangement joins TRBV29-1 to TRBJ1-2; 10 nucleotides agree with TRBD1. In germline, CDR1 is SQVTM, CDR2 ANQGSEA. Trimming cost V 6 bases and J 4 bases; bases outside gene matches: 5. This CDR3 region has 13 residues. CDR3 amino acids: CSVPGQGLYGYTF. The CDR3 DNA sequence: TGCAGCGTACCGGGACAGGGGCTCTATGGCTACACCTTC. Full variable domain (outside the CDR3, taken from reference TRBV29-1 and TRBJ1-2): SAVISQKPSRDICQRGTSLTIQCQVDSQVTMMFWYRQQPGQSLTLIATANQGSEATYESGFVIDKFPISRPNLTFSTLTVSNMSPEDSSIYLCSVPGQGLYGYTFGSGTRLTVV.

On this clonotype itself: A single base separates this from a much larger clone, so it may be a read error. This CDR3 reads CASSRPSSHEQYF. CDR3 sequence (DNA): TGTGCCAGCAGCCGTCCGTCCAGCCATGAGCAGTACTTC. The chain joins TRBV14 to TRBJ2-5; D gene ambiguous. Germline CDR1 reads SGHDN; CDR2 reads FVKESK. The V gene lost 4 bases and the J gene lost 11 bases, with 17 bases spanning the gap. This CDR3 contains 13 residues.

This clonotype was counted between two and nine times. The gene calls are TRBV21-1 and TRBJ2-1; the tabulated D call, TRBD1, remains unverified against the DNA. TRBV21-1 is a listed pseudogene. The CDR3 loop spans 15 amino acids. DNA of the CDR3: TGTGCCAGCGGGGGGCGGGAGCACTCCTACAATGAGCAGTTCTTC. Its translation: CASGGREHSYNEQFF.

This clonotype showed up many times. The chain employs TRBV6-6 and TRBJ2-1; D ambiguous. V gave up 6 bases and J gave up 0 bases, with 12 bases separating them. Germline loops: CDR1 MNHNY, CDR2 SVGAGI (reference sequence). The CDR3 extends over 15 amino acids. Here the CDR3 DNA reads TGTGCCAGCAGGATTGACGGTAGCTCCTACAATGAGCAGTTCTTC. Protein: CASRIDGSSYNEQFF.

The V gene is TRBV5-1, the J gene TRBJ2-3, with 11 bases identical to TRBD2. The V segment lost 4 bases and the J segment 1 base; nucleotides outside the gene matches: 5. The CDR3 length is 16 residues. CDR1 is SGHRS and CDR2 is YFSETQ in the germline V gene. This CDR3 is CASSPLLAGGTDTQYF. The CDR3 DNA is TGCGCCAGCAGCCCCTTACTAGCGGGGGGCACAGATACGCAGTATTTT. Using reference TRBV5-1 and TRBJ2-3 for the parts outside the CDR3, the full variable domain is KAGVTQTPRYLIKTRGQQVTLSCSPISGHRSVSWYQQTPGQGLQFLFEYFSETQRNKGNFPGRFSGRQFSNSRSEMNVSTLELGDSALYLCASSPLLAGGTDTQYFGPGTRLTVL.

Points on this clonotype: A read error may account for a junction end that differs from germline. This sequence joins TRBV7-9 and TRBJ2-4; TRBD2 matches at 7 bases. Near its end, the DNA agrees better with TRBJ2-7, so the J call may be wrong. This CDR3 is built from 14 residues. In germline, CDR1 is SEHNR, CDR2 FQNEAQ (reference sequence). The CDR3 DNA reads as TGTGCCAGCAACTTAGCGGGCGCAGGAGACGAGCAGTACTTC. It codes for CASNLAGAGDEQYF.

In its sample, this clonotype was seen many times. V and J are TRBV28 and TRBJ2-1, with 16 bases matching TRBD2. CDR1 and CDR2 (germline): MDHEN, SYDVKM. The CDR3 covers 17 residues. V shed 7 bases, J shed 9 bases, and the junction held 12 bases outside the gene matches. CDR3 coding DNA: TGTGCCAGCATCTTTGGGGGACTAGCGGGAGGGTCCGGTGAGCAGTTCTTC. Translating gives CASIFGGLAGGSGEQFF.

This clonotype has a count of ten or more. CDR3 bases: TGCAGTGCTAGAGGTAGGCGTCTAACCTACGAGCAGTACTTC. Translation gives CSARGRRLTYEQYF. The V and J genes are TRBV20-1 and TRBJ2-7; D unresolved. The germline V gene has CDR1 DFQATT and CDR2 SNEGSKA (reference sequence). V was trimmed by 1 base and J by 2 bases, leaving 12 bases between them. There are 14 residues in the CDR3.

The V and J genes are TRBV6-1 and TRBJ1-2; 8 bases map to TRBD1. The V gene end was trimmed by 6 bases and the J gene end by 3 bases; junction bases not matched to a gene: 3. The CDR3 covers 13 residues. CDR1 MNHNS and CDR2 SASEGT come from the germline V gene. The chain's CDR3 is CASRPTGDYGYTF. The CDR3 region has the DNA TGTGCCAGCAGGCCGACAGGGGACTATGGCTACACCTTC.

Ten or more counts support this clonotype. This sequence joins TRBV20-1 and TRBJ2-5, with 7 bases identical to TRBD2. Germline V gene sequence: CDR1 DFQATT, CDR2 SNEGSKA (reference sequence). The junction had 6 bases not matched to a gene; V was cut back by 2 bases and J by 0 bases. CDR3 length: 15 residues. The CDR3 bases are TGCAGTGCTAGAATCCTAGCGGAGAACCAAGAGACCCAGTACTTC. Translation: CSARILAENQETQYF.

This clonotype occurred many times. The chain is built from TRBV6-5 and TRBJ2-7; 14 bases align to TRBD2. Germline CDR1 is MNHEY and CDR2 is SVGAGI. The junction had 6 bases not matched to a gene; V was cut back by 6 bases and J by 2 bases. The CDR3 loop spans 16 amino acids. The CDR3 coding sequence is TGTGCCAGCAGACGATCGGGACTAGCGGGGGCCTACGAGCAGTACTTC. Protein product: CASRRSGLAGAYEQYF.

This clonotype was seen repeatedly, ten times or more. The CDR3: CASSFQGKNEQYF. The CDR3 DNA follows: TGTGCCAGCAGCTTTCAGGGAAAGAACGAGCAGTACTTC. The V and J genes are TRBV7-9 and TRBJ2-7; D perhaps matches TRBD1 (5 bases). The length of the CDR3 is 13 residues. V dropped 3 bases and J dropped 5 bases, with 11 bases sitting between them. The germline gives CDR1 SEHNR, CDR2 FQNEAQ (reference sequence).

CDR3 coding DNA: TGCGCCAGCAGCTTGGGCACCTCACAGGGTAATAGTGAAAAACTGTTTTTT. Translated, it gives CASSLGTSQGNSEKLFF. The rearrangement links TRBV5-1 to TRBJ1-4; possible D gene TRBD1, 6 bases. CDR3 length: 17 amino acids. Germline V gene lookup returns CDR1 SGHRS and CDR2 YFSETQ. Trimming stripped 0 bases from V and 7 bases from J, with 19 bases between.

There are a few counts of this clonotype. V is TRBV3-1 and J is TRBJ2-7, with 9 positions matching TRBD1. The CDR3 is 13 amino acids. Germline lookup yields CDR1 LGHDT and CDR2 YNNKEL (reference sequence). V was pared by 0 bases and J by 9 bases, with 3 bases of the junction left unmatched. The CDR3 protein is CASSQDQGQGQYF. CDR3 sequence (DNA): TGTGCCAGCAGCCAAGATCAGGGACAGGGGCAGTACTTC.

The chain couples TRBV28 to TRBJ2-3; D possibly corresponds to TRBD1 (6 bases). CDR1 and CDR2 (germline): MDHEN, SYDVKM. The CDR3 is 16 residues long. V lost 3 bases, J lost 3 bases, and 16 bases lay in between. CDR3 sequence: CASSFPPMGTTDTQYF. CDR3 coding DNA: TGTGCCAGCAGTTTCCCTCCGATGGGGACAACAGATACGCAGTATTTT. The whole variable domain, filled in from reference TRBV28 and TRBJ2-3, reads DVKVTQSSRYLVKRTGEKVFLECVQDMDHENMFWYRQDPGLGLRLIYFSYDVKMKEKGDIPEGYSVSREKKERFSLILESASTNQTSMYLCASSFPPMGTTDTQYFGPGTRLTVL.

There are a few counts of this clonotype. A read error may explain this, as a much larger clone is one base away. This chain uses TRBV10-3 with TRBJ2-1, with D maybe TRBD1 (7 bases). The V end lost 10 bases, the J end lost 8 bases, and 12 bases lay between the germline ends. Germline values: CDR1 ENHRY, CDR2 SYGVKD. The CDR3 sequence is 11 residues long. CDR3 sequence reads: CATGGSDEQFF. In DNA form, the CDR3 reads TGTGCCACAGGGGGGAGCGATGAGCAGTTCTTC.

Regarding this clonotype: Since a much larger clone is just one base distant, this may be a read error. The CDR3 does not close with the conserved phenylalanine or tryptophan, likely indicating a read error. The CDR3 sequence: CASSLVTGGNYGYTC. Written as DNA, the CDR3 is TGCGCCAGCAGCTTGGTGACAGGGGGTAACTATGGCTACACCTGC. The chain joins TRBV5-1 to TRBJ1-2, with TRBD1 identical over 9 bases. This CDR3 has 15 residues. Germline CDR1 reads SGHRS; CDR2 reads YFSETQ. Trimming at V came to 0 bases and at J to 1 base, leaving 1 base not matched to a gene.

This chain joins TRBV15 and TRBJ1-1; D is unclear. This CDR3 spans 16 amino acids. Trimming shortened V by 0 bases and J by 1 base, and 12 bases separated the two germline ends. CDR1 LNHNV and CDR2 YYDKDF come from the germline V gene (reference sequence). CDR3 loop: CATSRDPLASNTEAFF. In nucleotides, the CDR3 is TGTGCCACCAGCAGAGATCCCCTAGCATCGAACACTGAAGCTTTCTTT.

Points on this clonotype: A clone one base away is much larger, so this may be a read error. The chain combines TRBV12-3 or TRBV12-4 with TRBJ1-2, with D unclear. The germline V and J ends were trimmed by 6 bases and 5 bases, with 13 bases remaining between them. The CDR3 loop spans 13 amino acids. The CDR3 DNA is TGTGCCAGCAGGTTGCCAGCCCATTATGGCTACACCTTC. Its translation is CASRLPAHYGYTF.

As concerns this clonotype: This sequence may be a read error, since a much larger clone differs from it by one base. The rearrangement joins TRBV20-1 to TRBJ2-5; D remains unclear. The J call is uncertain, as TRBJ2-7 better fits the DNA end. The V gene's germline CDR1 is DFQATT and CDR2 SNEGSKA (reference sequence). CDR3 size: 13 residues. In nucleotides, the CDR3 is TGCAGTGCTAGAACGGCTATTAGCTACGAGCAGTACTTC. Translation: CSARTAISYEQYF.

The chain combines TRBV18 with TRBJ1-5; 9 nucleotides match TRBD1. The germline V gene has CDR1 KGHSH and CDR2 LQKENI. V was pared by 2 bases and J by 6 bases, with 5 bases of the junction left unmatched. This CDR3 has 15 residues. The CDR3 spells CASSPGTGLVQPQHF. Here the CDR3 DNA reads TGTGCCAGCTCACCAGGGACAGGGCTGGTTCAGCCCCAGCATTTT.

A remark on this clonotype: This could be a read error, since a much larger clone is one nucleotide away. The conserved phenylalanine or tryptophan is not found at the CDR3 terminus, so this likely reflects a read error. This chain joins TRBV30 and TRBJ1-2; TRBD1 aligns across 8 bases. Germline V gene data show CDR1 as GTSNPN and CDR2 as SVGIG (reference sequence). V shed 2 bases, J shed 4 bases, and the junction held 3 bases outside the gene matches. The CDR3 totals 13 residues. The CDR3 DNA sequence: TGTGCCTGGAGTACCCAGGGGGCCTATGGCTACACCTGC. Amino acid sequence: CAWSTQGAYGYTC.

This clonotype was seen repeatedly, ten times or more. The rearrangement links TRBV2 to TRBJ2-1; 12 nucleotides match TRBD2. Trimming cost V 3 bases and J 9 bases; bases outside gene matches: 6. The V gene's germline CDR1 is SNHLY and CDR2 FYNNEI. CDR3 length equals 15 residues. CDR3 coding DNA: TGTGCCAGCAGTGAGACTAGCGGGGGACCCCTTGAGCAGTTCTTC. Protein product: CASSETSGGPLEQFF. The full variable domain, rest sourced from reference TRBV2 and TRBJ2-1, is EPEVTQTPSHQVTQMGQEVILRCVPISNHLYFYWYRQILGQKVEFLVSFYNNEISEKSEIFDDQFSVERPDGSNFTLKIRSTKLEDSAMYFCASSETSGGPLEQFFGPGTRLTVL.

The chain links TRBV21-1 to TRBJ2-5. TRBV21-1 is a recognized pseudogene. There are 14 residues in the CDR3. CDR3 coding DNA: TGTGCCAGCAGCAAAGTTGTAGAACAAGAGACCCAGTACTTC. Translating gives CASSKVVEQETQYF.